The 17 T cell receptor beta chains in this list originate from one sample, sequenced in a study of cytomegalovirus exposure and HLA in healthy donors (dated by TCRdb to the late 2010s). The method was the immunoSEQ multiplex PCR assay. For the multiplex PCR, a mixture combining 60 forward primers for TCR Vbeta segments and 13 reverse primers for TCR Jbeta segments was used. TCRdb's version of the immuneACCESS table is confined to in-frame rearrangements and falls short of the full clone set. An unresolved V gene accounts for under half of the shortfall where checked; the remainder is of unknown origin. The sample table records 120,000 to 150,000 clones; roughly 80% of these occur just once. Jointly, the top ten make up roughly 6.3% of the sample. Material: PBMCs. These receptors came from a woman aged 40-49 years in good health and CMV-seropositive.

The J gene is TRBJ1-2, the V gene TRBV7-6; D gene unclear. V was trimmed by 3 bases and J by 3 bases, leaving 14 bases between them. Germline V gene data show CDR1 as SGHVS and CDR2 as FNYEAQ. The CDR3 extends over 15 amino acids. The DNA of the CDR3 is TGTGCCAGCAGCTTCGCACCGGGATTCGACTATGGCTACACCTTC. Amino acids: CASSFAPGFDYGYTF.

The rearrangement links TRBV5-4 to TRBJ1-1, with D uncertain. Germline loops: CDR1 SGHNT, CDR2 YYREEE (reference sequence). The CDR3 runs to 17 residues. V lost 4 bases to trimming and J lost 3 bases, with 22 bases between them. This CDR3 reads CASSQNPPARGYTEAFF. CDR3 DNA sequence: TGTGCCAGCAGCCAGAATCCCCCCGCGCGAGGATACACTGAAGCTTTCTTT. Supplemented by reference TRBV5-4 and TRBJ1-1, the full variable domain reads ETGVTQSPTHLIKTRGQQVTLRCSSQSGHNTVSWYQQALGQGPQFIFQYYREEENGRGNFPPRFSGLQFPNYSSELNVNALELDDSALYLCASSQNPPARGYTEAFFGQGTRLTVV.

The chain is built from TRBV18 and TRBJ2-7, with 7 bases aligning to TRBD1. Per germline, CDR1 KGHSH and CDR2 LQKENI. The CDR3 runs 14 residues. The trim removed 0 bases at V and 2 bases at J, leaving 1 base unmatched. The CDR3 protein is CASSPPQGAYEQYF. CDR3 nucleotide sequence: TGTGCCAGCTCACCACCTCAGGGGGCCTACGAGCAGTACTTC.

A few counts support this clone. The V and J genes are TRBV11-2 and TRBJ2-3; 16 nucleotides line up with TRBD2. Germline CDR1 is SGHAT and CDR2 is FQNNGV. The CDR3 consists of 17 residues. The V and J ends lost 5 bases and 6 bases, in that order; junction bases with no gene match: 8. The CDR3 here is CASSVGTSGGGVDTQYF. CDR3 bases: TGTGCCAGCAGCGTCGGGACTAGCGGGGGGGGTGTGGATACGCAGTATTTT.

CDR3 sequence (DNA): TGTGCCAGCAGCCAGCCGGGAGCAGGGGGCTACGAGCAGTACTTC. Encoded protein: CASSQPGAGGYEQYF. This chain links TRBV4-2 with TRBJ2-7; possibly TRBD1 for D (7 bases). The CDR3 runs 15 residues. Trimming took 3 bases from V and 3 from J, leaving 15 bases between them. Germline CDR1 and CDR2: LGHNA and YNFKEQ.

This clone showed up just once. The V gene is TRBV15, the J gene TRBJ1-5, with D unclear. V lost 0 bases to trimming and J lost 2 bases, with 17 bases between them. Germline V gene lookup returns CDR1 LNHNV and CDR2 YYDKDF (reference sequence). The CDR3 loop spans 18 amino acids. CDR3 sequence (DNA): TGTGCCACCAGCAGAGACCTAGCCCAGAAGTCCCGCAATCAGCCCCAGCATTTT. Translation: CATSRDLAQKSRNQPQHF.

This chain uses TRBV5-6 with TRBJ2-3; 13 nucleotides match TRBD2. The CDR3 sequence is 16 residues long. The V segment lost 2 bases and the J segment 9 bases; nucleotides outside the gene matches: 9. Germline V gene data show CDR1 as SGHDT and CDR2 as YYEEEE. CDR3 in amino acids: CASSFPTSGGAKTQYF. Here the CDR3 DNA reads TGTGCCAGCAGCTTTCCAACTAGCGGGGGGGCCAAGACGCAGTATTTT.

The chain links TRBV4-2 to TRBJ1-2; 9 nucleotides agree with TRBD1. With 3 bases clipped from V and 7 bases from J, the junction kept 6 bases outside the gene matches. This CDR3 spans 14 amino acids. Germline V CDR1 and CDR2: LGHNA, YNFKEQ. CDR3 in amino acids: CASSQPGQGGGYTF. CDR3 sequence (DNA): TGTGCCAGCAGCCAGCCGGGACAGGGAGGTGGCTACACCTTC.

V is TRBV19 and J is TRBJ2-6, with 10 bases lining up with TRBD2. The germline CDR1 and CDR2 sequences are LNHDA and SQIVND (reference sequence). V lost 3 bases to trimming and J lost 4 bases; unmatched junction nucleotides: 9. CDR3 length: 18 amino acids. The CDR3 region has the DNA TGTGCCAGTAGTATGGGCCAGCGGGGGGGCCACGGGGCCAACGTCCTGACTTTC. As protein: CASSMGQRGGHGANVLTF.

The rearrangement links TRBV6-1 to TRBJ1-5; D possibly corresponds to TRBD1 (5 bases). The V end was cut by 4 bases, the J end by 2 bases, with 9 bases between. Germline V gene sequence: CDR1 MNHNS, CDR2 SASEGT. The CDR3 runs 14 residues. CDR3 bases: TGTGCCAGCAGTGGCAGGGCGGGCAATCAGCCCCAGCATTTT. Protein sequence: CASSGRAGNQPQHF.

The genes are TRBV4-1 and TRBJ1-5; TRBD1 matches at 8 bases. CDR3 length: 17 amino acids. Germline loops: CDR1 MGHRA, CDR2 YSYEKL. V shed 3 bases, J shed 4 bases, and the junction held 11 bases outside the gene matches. For the CDR3, the DNA is TGCGCCAGCAGCCAGGGGGGGTCGGACAGGGCAAATCAGCCCCAGCATTTT. Translation gives CASSQGGSDRANQPQHF.

The chain combines TRBV12-5 with TRBJ2-5; TRBD2 matches 10 bases. Germline V gives CDR1 LGHNT, CDR2 FRNRAP. The CDR3 has 16 residues. V dropped 5 bases and J dropped 2; count of bases not matched to a gene: 8. Here the CDR3 DNA reads TGTGCTAGTGGTGAAAAGCGGGGGGGCGGACAAGAGACCCAGTACTTC. This codes for CASGEKRGGGQETQYF.

CDR3 in amino acids: CASSPFWTGGLDEQYF. The CDR3 DNA reads TGCGCCAGCAGCCCGTTCTGGACAGGGGGATTGGACGAGCAGTACTTC. The rearrangement joins TRBV5-1 to TRBJ2-7, with 10 bases matching TRBD1. After removal of 4 bases from V and 5 bases from J, the junction contained 12 bases not matched to a gene. This CDR3 has 16 amino acids. The germline gives CDR1 SGHRS, CDR2 YFSETQ.

This chain joins TRBV10-1 and TRBJ1-2; D perhaps matches TRBD1 (5 bases). The CDR3 totals 13 residues. Trimming left V 10 bases short and J 0 bases short, with 12 bases between. Germline V gives CDR1 WNHNN, CDR2 SYGVQD (reference sequence). CDR3 in DNA: TGCGCCAACGACAGTTCCACTAACTATGGCTACACCTTC. It translates to CANDSSTNYGYTF.

This clone showed up just a few times. The V gene is TRBV7-9, the J gene TRBJ1-1, with a weak D call TRBD1 (6 bases). The CDR3 runs to 15 residues. CDR1 and CDR2 from the germline V gene are SEHNR and FQNEAQ (reference sequence). Trimming cost V 4 bases and J 5 bases, with 17 bases left between them. The CDR3 loop is CASSWDNMGWTEAFF. The DNA of the CDR3 is TGTGCCAGCAGCTGGGACAACATGGGATGGACTGAAGCTTTCTTT. Full variable domain (missing parts from reference TRBV7-9 and TRBJ1-1): DTGVSQNPRHKITKRGQNVTFRCDPISEHNRLYWYRQTLGQGPEFLTYFQNEAQLEKSRLLSDRFSAERPKGSFSTLEIQRTEQGDSAMYLCASSWDNMGWTEAFFGQGTRLTVV.

The rearrangement joins TRBV7-9 to TRBJ2-7; TRBD1 agrees at 7 bases. The CDR3 is 13 residues long. The germline V gene encodes CDR1 SEHNR and CDR2 FQNEAQ (reference sequence). J lost 4 bases, V lost 5 bases, and 5 bases had no gene match. In nucleotides, the CDR3 is TGTGCCAGCAGCCAGGGGGTTGGGTACGAGCAGTACTTC. Its translation: CASSQGVGYEQYF.

This sequence joins TRBV7-9 and TRBJ2-5; possible D gene TRBD2, 6 bases. V lost 5 bases and J 4 bases, leaving 11 bases between the germline ends. The CDR3 covers 13 residues. The germline gives CDR1 SEHNR, CDR2 FQNEAQ (reference sequence). The CDR3 DNA reads TGTGCCAGCAGCCGTTCGGGGGTAGAGACCCAGTACTTC. Amino acids: CASSRSGVETQYF.